The clone carrying this T cell receptor (beta chain) occurred once. What it binds is unknown. The sample belongs to a study of cytomegalovirus exposure and HLA in healthy donors. Germline V gives CDR1 LGHNA, CDR2 YSLEER. V was shortened by 1 base and J by 0 bases, with 11 bases between the two germline ends. CDR3 length: 16 amino acids. Here immunoSEQ multiplex PCR was the method, and the copy in TCRdb shows in-frame clones only, minus some. The repertoire holds roughly 68,000 clones, with around nine tenths as singletons. Study results and limitations: Testing in vitro showed a few CMV-associated chains specific for CMV antigens.

The source is a woman aged 18-29 years in good health and CMV-seronegative. Specimen: PBMCs. The V call is TRBV4-3, the J call TRBJ2-3, with no clear D. The CDR3 DNA is TGCGCCAGCAGCCAAGGACACGGTACTAGCACAGATACGCAGTATTTT. Its translation is CASSQGHGTSTDTQYF.